The 18 T cell receptor beta chains in this list originate from one sample, sequenced in a study of cytomegalovirus exposure and HLA in healthy donors. Primers: 60 Vbeta forward and 13 Jbeta reverse. Clones were sequenced by immunoSEQ multiplex PCR, and TCRdb holds only the in-frame ones, with some missing. The sample records about 160,000 clones, roughly 77% being singletons. Sequenced sample: PBMCs. The receptors stem from a human donor in good health.

This rearrangement joins TRBV28 to TRBJ2-5, with TRBD1 identical over 7 bases. J was trimmed by 5 bases and V by 5 bases; bases with no gene match: 5. Germline-derived CDR1 and CDR2 are MDHEN and SYDVKM. This CDR3 region has 13 residues. This chain's CDR3 is CASSPTGQETQYF. CDR3 nucleotide sequence: TGTGCCAGCAGTCCGACAGGGCAGGAGACCCAGTACTTC.

The gene calls are TRBV6-5 and TRBJ2-7, with a possible D match to TRBD1 (5 bases). CDR1 is MNHEY, CDR2 SVGAGI, per germline. This CDR3 comprises 13 residues. V dropped 7 bases and J dropped 0 bases, with 10 bases sitting between them. DNA for the CDR3: TGTGCCAGCAAGAGCGACAGCTCCTACGAGCAGTACTTC. Translated: CASKSDSSYEQYF.

The chain recombines TRBV14 with TRBJ2-7; the D is unclear. The V gene lost 4 bases and the J gene lost 2 bases, with 9 bases spanning the gap. Germline V CDR1 and CDR2: SGHDN, FVKESK. The CDR3 runs to 13 residues. The DNA for the CDR3 is TGTGCCAGCAGCCCCTACCTGACCTACGAGCAGTACTTC. Amino acid sequence: CASSPYLTYEQYF. The entire variable domain, with the rest obtained from reference TRBV14 and TRBJ2-7, is as follows: EAGVTQFPSHSVIEKGQTVTLRCDPISGHDNLYWYRRVMGKEIKFLLHFVKESKQDESGMPNNRFLAERTGGTYSTLKVQPAELEDSGVYFCASSPYLTYEQYFGPGTRLTVT.

In its sample, this clone was seen once. V usage is TRBV7-9 and J usage is TRBJ1-1, with 7 bases aligning to TRBD1. The V and J ends lost 2 bases and 4 bases, in that order; junction bases with no gene match: 4. This CDR3 spans 14 amino acids. Germline V gene data show CDR1 as SEHNR and CDR2 as FQNEAQ (reference sequence). The CDR3 bases are TGTGCCAGCAGCTTAAAAGGACAGGCCACTGAAGCTTTCTTT. Amino acids: CASSLKGQATEAFF.

This chain uses TRBV2 with TRBJ1-1, with a tentative D call TRBD1 (6 bases). Looked up from germline, CDR1 is SNHLY and CDR2 is FYNNEI. The germline V and J ends were trimmed by 2 bases and 7 bases, with 17 bases remaining between them. This CDR3 has 15 residues. CDR3 loop: CASSETFWGGGEAFF. CDR3 DNA sequence: TGTGCCAGCAGTGAAACTTTCTGGGGGGGCGGTGAAGCTTTCTTT.

This clone was observed a handful of times. The chain links TRBV30 to TRBJ1-1, with a possible D match to TRBD1 (5 bases). This CDR3 has 16 residues. V was trimmed by 3 bases and J by 1 base, leaving 18 bases between them. CDR1 and CDR2 from the germline V gene are GTSNPN and SVGIG (reference sequence). CDR3 bases: TGTGCCTGGAGGGATTTTGGGGCGGTGTGGAACACTGAAGCTTTCTTT. Translation gives CAWRDFGAVWNTEAFF.

V and J are TRBV11-2 and TRBJ2-7; unclear D gene. V was clipped by 3 bases and J by 4 bases, with 13 bases between them. In germline, CDR1 is SGHAT, CDR2 FQNNGV. This CDR3 comprises 14 residues. The CDR3 bases are TGTGCCAGCAGCTTTACTTTAGAGGCGTACGAGCAGTACTTC. It codes for CASSFTLEAYEQYF.

This rearrangement joins TRBV5-1 to TRBJ2-3; no clear D. V shed 0 bases and J shed 2 bases, with 7 bases lying between them. CDR3 length: 14 amino acids. Germline loops: CDR1 SGHRS, CDR2 YFSETQ. In DNA form, the CDR3 reads TGCGCCAGCAGCTTGGTACAGCTCACAGATACGCAGTATTTT. Its translation is CASSLVQLTDTQYF. Full variable domain (outside the CDR3, taken from reference TRBV5-1 and TRBJ2-3): KAGVTQTPRYLIKTRGQQVTLSCSPISGHRSVSWYQQTPGQGLQFLFEYFSETQRNKGNFPGRFSGRQFSNSRSEMNVSTLELGDSALYLCASSLVQLTDTQYFGPGTRLTVL.

V usage is TRBV7-7 and J usage is TRBJ1-5, with 8 bases matching TRBD1. CDR1 is SSHAT and CDR2 is FNYEAQ in the germline V gene (reference sequence). After removal of 10 bases from V and 1 base from J, the junction contained 12 bases not matched to a gene. The CDR3 consists of 16 residues. DNA of the CDR3: TGTGCCAACATTTCAGATTACAGGGGGAGCAATCAGCCCCAGCATTTT. Residues: CANISDYRGSNQPQHF.

This clone has only one observation. Other DNA sequences in the same sample also yield this CDR3. This rearrangement joins TRBV5-1 to TRBJ2-7, with 13 bases identical to TRBD2. The CDR3 runs to 14 residues. The V gene end was trimmed by 3 bases and the J gene end by 3 bases; junction bases not matched to a gene: 0. Germline CDR1 is SGHRS and CDR2 is YFSETQ. CDR3 sequence: CASSWTSGSYEQYF. The CDR3 nucleotides read TGCGCCAGCAGCTGGACTAGCGGGAGCTACGAGCAGTACTTC.

V is TRBV6-6 and J is TRBJ1-3; TRBD1 aligns across 7 bases. The V segment lost 7 bases and the J segment 3 bases; nucleotides outside the gene matches: 12. Germline V gene data show CDR1 as MNHNY and CDR2 as SVGAGI (reference sequence). The CDR3 runs 16 residues. Written as DNA, the CDR3 is TGTGCCAGCACGGAAGAAGACAGGGTCTTTGGAAACACCATATATTTT. It specifies CASTEEDRVFGNTIYF.

The chain employs TRBV5-6 and TRBJ2-5, with D possibly TRBD1 on 6 matching bases. Trimming took off 4 bases at V and 0 bases at J, with 10 bases between the two ends. The germline V gene has CDR1 SGHDT and CDR2 YYEEEE. This CDR3 has 14 residues. CDR3 amino acids: CASSLTGYQETQYF. The CDR3 DNA sequence: TGTGCCAGCAGCCTTACAGGGTACCAAGAGACCCAGTACTTC.

This clone was observed once. The rearrangement links TRBV30 to TRBJ2-5; no reliable D call. The J call is in doubt because the DNA end fits TRBJ2-7 better. The CDR3 sequence is 14 residues long. The germline V gene has CDR1 GTSNPN and CDR2 SVGIG (reference sequence). Here the CDR3 DNA reads TGTGCCCTGAGAGATGTAACAGAGACCTACGAGCAGTACTTC. Protein: CALRDVTETYEQYF.

The genes are TRBV25-1 and TRBJ2-3; 12 bases align to TRBD2. Trimming at V came to 8 bases and at J to 2 bases, leaving 5 bases not matched to a gene. Per germline, CDR1 MGHDK and CDR2 SYGVNS. CDR3 length: 15 residues. In DNA form, the CDR3 reads TGTGCCAGCTCTTGGACTAGCGGGGTCACAGATACGCAGTATTTT. Its translation is CASSWTSGVTDTQYF.

This clone was observed a few times. The genes are TRBV7-9 and TRBJ2-1; 10 bases fit TRBD2. Trimming at V came to 1 base and at J to 6 bases, leaving 3 bases not matched to a gene. CDR3 length equals 15 residues. In germline, CDR1 is SEHNR, CDR2 FQNEAQ (reference sequence). The CDR3 loop is CASSLDSGGPNEQFF. The CDR3 nucleotides read TGTGCCAGCAGCTTAGATAGCGGGGGGCCCAATGAGCAGTTCTTC.

This clone was detected only a few times. This chain links TRBV5-1 with TRBJ1-5; no firm D call. The CDR3 is 13 amino acids. The V and J ends lost 5 bases and 6 bases respectively, with 12 bases between them. Looked up from germline, CDR1 is SGHRS and CDR2 is YFSETQ. In DNA form, the CDR3 reads TGCGCCAGCAGACTTGAGGCCGGTCAGCCCCAGCATTTT. Translating gives CASRLEAGQPQHF.

The V call is TRBV6-1, the J call TRBJ1-6; maybe TRBD1 (6 bases). The length of the CDR3 is 17 residues. CDR1 and CDR2 from the germline V gene are MNHNS and SASEGT. Trimming left V 3 bases short and J 4 bases short, with 16 bases between. CDR3 coding DNA: TGTGCCAGCAGTGAGCCCAAAGGGGACATATATAATTCACCCCTCCACTTT. This gives the protein CASSEPKGDIYNSPLHF.

The chain combines TRBV19 with TRBJ2-2, with D perhaps TRBD2 (6 bases). This CDR3 region has 14 residues. The germline CDR1 and CDR2 sequences are LNHDA and SQIVND (reference sequence). V lost 7 bases and J 3 bases, leaving 12 bases between the germline ends. CDR3 sequence reads: CASMGREDTGELFF. DNA of the CDR3: TGTGCCAGTATGGGCAGGGAGGACACCGGGGAGCTGTTTTTT.